A selection of T cell receptor beta chains follows, all from one sample in a study of blood T cell repertoires in COVID-19. Generated by immunoSEQ multiplex PCR, the TCRdb table keeps only in-frame clones and is missing some. Among roughly 280,000 clones, 88% were seen once, and the ten largest hold approximately 10%. Sequences were obtained from peripheral blood. All receptors come from a woman in her twenties or thirties with COVID-19, enrolled during active disease. The CDR3 runs from the conserved cysteine through the conserved F or W. Each record gives: clone size, V gene, J gene, D gene, CDR3 protein, CDR3 DNA. D genes are given only for firm matches. The size field is filled for only some rows; it gives once, few, many or a size class.

>NA|TRBV6-1|TRBJ2-3|TRBD1
CASSSGGLDTQYF
TGTGCCAGCAGTTCAGGGGGCTTAGATACGCAGTATTTT
>NA|TRBV5-6|TRBJ2-2|NA
CASSKYPGDRSTGELFF
TGTGCCAGCAGCAAATACCCAGGGGATCGTAGCACCGGGGAGCTGTTTTTT
>few|TRBV20-1|TRBJ1-1|NA
CSARGGQEAFF
TGCAGTGCTAGGGGTGGGCAGGAAGCTTTCTTT
>NA|TRBV5-1|TRBJ2-5|TRBD2
CASSLGDHGGKETQYF
TGCGCCAGCAGCTTAGGAGACCACGGGGGGAAAGAGACCCAGTACTTC
>NA|TRBV28|TRBJ2-7|TRBD1
CASSAGTGSYEQYF
TGTGCCAGCAGCGCCGGGACAGGTTCCTACGAGCAGTACTTC
>once|TRBV23-1|TRBJ1-4|NA
CASSQFPPRAEKLFF
TGCGCCAGCAGTCAGTTTCCCCCCAGGGCCGAAAAACTGTTTTTT
>NA|TRBV7-2|TRBJ2-2|NA
CASSLARDTGELFF
TGTGCCAGCAGCTTAGCCAGGGACACCGGGGAGCTGTTTTTT
>NA|TRBV12-3/TRBV12-4|TRBJ2-7|NA
CASSLAGVDEQYF
TGTGCCAGCAGTTTAGCGGGAGTGGACGAGCAGTACTTC
>NA|TRBV30|TRBJ1-1|NA
CAWTKSPGAGRSTEAFF
TGTGCCTGGACCAAGAGTCCAGGGGCCGGGAGGAGCACTGAAGCTTTCTTT
>many|TRBV7-8|TRBJ2-3|NA
CASSWPPDTQYF
TGTGCCAGCAGCTGGCCCCCAGATACGCAGTATTTT
>NA|TRBV12-3/TRBV12-4|TRBJ1-2|NA
CATTGTDYGYTF
TGTGCCACTACAGGGACCGACTATGGCTACACCTTC
>NA|TRBV27|TRBJ1-1|TRBD1
CASISDRGVTEAFF
TGTGCCAGCATCTCGGACAGGGGTGTAACTGAAGCTTTCTTT
>NA|TRBV6-5|TRBJ1-4|NA
CASSYSRAPNEKLFF
TGTGCCAGCAGTTACTCCAGGGCTCCAAATGAAAAACTGTTTTTT
>NA|TRBV30|TRBJ1-5|NA
CAWSVPGQRGQPQHF
TGTGCCTGGAGTGTACCCGGGCAGAGGGGGCAGCCCCAGCATTTT
>NA|TRBV6-5|TRBJ2-7|NA
CASTRELSRIVEQYF
TGTGCCAGCACGAGGGAGCTCTCAAGGATCGTCGAGCAGTACTTC
>NA|TRBV9|TRBJ2-4|NA
CASSVAHRAVDIQYF
TGTGCCAGCAGCGTAGCCCACAGGGCCGTCGACATTCAGTACTTC